This TCR beta chain emerged from a study of blood T cell repertoires in COVID-19. In the study's own analysis: For nucleated cells, counts were estimated from reference gene primer amplification. TCRdb's table, derived via immunoSEQ multiplex PCR, lists solely in-frame clones and lacks some. V and J calls and clone size come straight from that table; D and trimming were deduced from the DNA. The sample consists of around 200,000 clones, about 90% of them appearing once. The junction had 6 bases not matched to a gene; V was cut back by 4 bases and J by 5 bases. The CDR3 runs to 15 residues. Germline V gene sequence: CDR1 LGHNA, CDR2 YSLEER. This clone came up once.

This chain links TRBV4-3 with TRBJ2-5, with 11 nucleotides matching TRBD2. The material sequenced was PBMCs or T cells enriched from blood (not recorded which). The sequence was collected from a woman aged 50 to 65 in a cohort exposed to, infected with or recovered from COVID-19 (not recorded which). CDR3 loop: CASSRLAGIDETQYF. As DNA, the CDR3 is TGCGCCAGCAGCCGACTAGCGGGGATTGATGAGACCCAGTACTTC.